The 3 T cell receptor beta chains presented below share a single source sample, sequenced in a study of T cells in Graves' hyperthyroidism and ophthalmopathy. RNA transcripts provided the source from which TCR beta CDR3 regions were amplified. The HTBI primer set was used in a first-round RT-PCR of the TCR CDR3. TCRdb re-derived calls from the multiplex PCR reads in MiXCR, one entry per CDR3 protein. The data contain some 760,000 distinct CDR3 sequences, 12% to 15% of them singletons. Sequenced material: blood. These receptors all come from a woman between 18 and 30 years old with Graves' hyperthyroidism.

V and J are TRBV19 and TRBJ2-2; no reliable D call. This CDR3 comprises 16 residues. Deletions cut 3 bases from V and 6 bases from J, with 17 bases between. CDR1 and CDR2 from the germline V gene are LNHDA and SQIVND (reference sequence). This chain's CDR3 is CASSIDSRSPAGELFF. CDR3 in DNA: TGTGCCAGTAGTATTGATTCTCGCTCCCCCGCCGGGGAGCTGTTTTTT.

Many counts were recorded for this clonotype. V is TRBV7-3 and J is TRBJ2-7; TRBD2 agrees at 9 bases. The junction had 4 bases not matched to a gene; V was cut back by 1 base and J by 6 bases. CDR3 size: 14 residues. Per germline, CDR1 SGHTA and CDR2 FQGTGA. In DNA form, the CDR3 reads TGTGCCAGCAGCTTAATAGCGGGAGCAAGCGAGCAGTACTTC. It encodes CASSLIAGASEQYF.

This clonotype showed up many times. The chain uses TRBV9 and TRBJ2-3; 9 nucleotides agree with TRBD2. V shed 0 bases, J shed 2 bases, and the junction held 1 base outside the gene matches. This CDR3 comprises 15 residues. Germline assignment: CDR1 SGDLS and CDR2 YYNGEE. Here the CDR3 reads CASSVASGTTDTQYF. CDR3 bases: TGTGCCAGCAGCGTAGCTAGCGGGACCACAGATACGCAGTATTTT.